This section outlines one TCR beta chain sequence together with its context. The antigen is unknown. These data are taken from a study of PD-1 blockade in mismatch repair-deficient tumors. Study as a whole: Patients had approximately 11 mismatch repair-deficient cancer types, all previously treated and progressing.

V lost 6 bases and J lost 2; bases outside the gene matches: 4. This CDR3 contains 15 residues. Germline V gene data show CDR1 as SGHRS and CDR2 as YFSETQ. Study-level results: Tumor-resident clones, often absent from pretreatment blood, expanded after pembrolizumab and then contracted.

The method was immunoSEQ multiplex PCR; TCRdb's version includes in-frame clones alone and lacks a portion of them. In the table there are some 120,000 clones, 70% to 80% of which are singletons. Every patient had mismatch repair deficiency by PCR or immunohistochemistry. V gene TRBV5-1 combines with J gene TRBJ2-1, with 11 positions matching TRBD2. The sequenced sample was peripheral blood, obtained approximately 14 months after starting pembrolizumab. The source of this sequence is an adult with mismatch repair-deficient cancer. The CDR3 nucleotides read TGCGCCAGCACCCTTAGCGGGAGGGCCTACAATGAGCAGTTCTTC. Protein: CASTLSGRAYNEQFF.